This passage covers 29 T cell receptor beta chains from one sample sequenced in a study of response to subunit inactivated influenza vaccine. TCRdb analysed the RT-PCR reads with MiXCR anew, one entry per CDR3 protein. The data show around 790,000 distinct CDR3 sequences, around 20% seen once. The starting material was PBMCs from blood, obtained about 5 days after vaccination. Receptor source: a man over 45 who received an inactivated influenza vaccine.

This clonotype was seen a few times. This chain joins TRBV7-2 and TRBJ2-3; D is ambiguous. Per the germline V gene, CDR1 is SGHTA and CDR2 is FQGNSA. V was shortened by 4 bases and J by 0 bases, with 20 bases between the two germline ends. The CDR3 consists of 18 residues. The CDR3 region has the DNA TGTGCCAGCAGCTCACTTCCGAGTCCCTCATTTAGCACAGATACGCAGTATTTT. Its protein is CASSSLPSPSFSTDTQYF.

This chain connects TRBV29-1 to TRBJ2-7; 9 positions agree with TRBD1. Per the germline V gene, CDR1 is SQVTM and CDR2 is ANQGSEA. V lost 5 bases to trimming and J lost 3 bases; unmatched junction nucleotides: 5. CDR3 size: 13 residues. CDR3 nucleotide sequence: TGCAGCGTTTCTGTGACAGGGGGCTACGAGCAGTACTTC. Translation: CSVSVTGGYEQYF.

About this clonotype itself: One end of the junction does not line up with germline, which may come from a read error. The CDR3 coding sequence is TGTGCCAGCAGTTGGGACAGGGAGTTTGGCGACACCGGGGGGCTGTTTTTT. This translates into CASSWDREFGDTGGLFF. This chain connects TRBV6-2 or TRBV6-3 to TRBJ2-2, with 9 bases matching TRBD1. Germline CDR1 MNHEY, CDR2 SVGEGT. This CDR3 is 17 amino acids long.

In this sample, this clonotype turned up a few times. The gene calls are TRBV18 and TRBJ2-2; TRBD2 might be the D (6 bases). Looked up from germline, CDR1 is KGHSH and CDR2 is LQKENI. V lost 8 bases, J lost 2 bases, and 15 bases lay in between. The CDR3 runs 15 residues. The CDR3 DNA is TGTGCCAGCAGCCCCAGACTAGAAAACACCGGGGAGCTGTTTTTT. Translating it yields CASSPRLENTGELFF.

The rearrangement uses TRBV5-1 and TRBJ1-1, with D uncertain. This CDR3 contains 14 residues. The germline CDR1 and CDR2 sequences are SGHRS and YFSETQ. Trimming cost V 0 bases and J 4 bases, with 10 bases left between them. The CDR3 is CASSLAVDGTEAFF. The CDR3 nucleotides are TGCGCCAGCAGCTTGGCAGTGGACGGCACTGAAGCTTTCTTT.

The CDR3 region has the DNA TGTGCCATCAGTGAGTCCAGGCGCACAGATACGCAGTATTTT. Translated, it gives CAISESRRTDTQYF. The chain recombines TRBV10-3 with TRBJ2-3, with D unresolved. Germline CDR1 is ENHRY and CDR2 is SYGVKD. The CDR3 is 14 amino acids. Trimming shortened V by 0 bases and J by 1 base, and 5 bases separated the two germline ends.

This clonotype was observed a handful of times. The V gene is TRBV2, the J gene TRBJ2-5; perhaps TRBD1 as D (6 bases). The germline V gene has CDR1 SNHLY and CDR2 FYNNEI. The CDR3 covers 14 residues. Trimming removed 3 bases from V and 7 bases from J, with 15 bases in between. The CDR3 DNA sequence: TGTGCCAGCAGTGAGACAGGCACCTCCGGGACCCAGTACTTC. Translation gives CASSETGTSGTQYF.

The J gene is TRBJ2-3, the V gene TRBV6-2 or TRBV6-3; either TRBD1 or TRBD2 may fit D (6 bases each). The CDR3 consists of 15 residues. V gave up 7 bases and J gave up 5 bases, with 19 bases separating them. CDR1 MNHEY and CDR2 SVGEGT come from the germline V gene. CDR3 loop: CASMVGWGAVDTQYF. CDR3 sequence (DNA): TGTGCCAGCATGGTAGGCTGGGGGGCTGTAGATACGCAGTATTTT.

This clonotype came up a few times. The J gene is TRBJ2-2, the V gene TRBV5-1; the D is unclear. Germline CDR1 SGHRS, CDR2 YFSETQ. The V and J ends lost 5 bases and 4 bases respectively, with 9 bases between them. This CDR3 has 13 residues. This CDR3 is CASRVTTTGELFF. In DNA, the CDR3 is TGCGCCAGCAGGGTGACAACCACCGGGGAGCTGTTTTTT.

In this sample, this clonotype turned up many times. The chain joins TRBV7-8 to TRBJ2-5, with a tentative D call TRBD2 (6 bases). Germline V CDR1 and CDR2: SGHVS, FQNEAQ. V was clipped by 6 bases and J by 2 bases, with 13 bases between them. The length of the CDR3 is 14 residues. The CDR3 DNA follows: TGTGCCAGCAGTCGGGGACGGGGGCAAGAGACCCAGTACTTC. The encoded protein is CASSRGRGQETQYF. The variable domain in full, completed from reference TRBV7-8 and TRBJ2-5, reads GAGVSQSPRYKVAKRGQDVALRCDPISGHVSLFWYQQALGQGPEFLTYFQNEAQLDKSGLPSDRFFAERPEGSVSTLKIQRTQQEDSAVYLCASSRGRGQETQYFGPGTRLLVL.

This clonotype showed up many times. The V gene is TRBV9, the J gene TRBJ2-2, with 11 positions matching TRBD2. Losses at the gene ends were 3 bases for V and 0 bases for J; bases not matched to a gene: 10. The V gene's germline CDR1 is SGDLS and CDR2 YYNGEE. This CDR3 is 19 amino acids long. The CDR3: CASSASGTSGYSNTGELFF. In nucleotides, the CDR3 is TGTGCCAGCAGCGCCTCCGGGACTAGCGGTTATTCGAACACCGGGGAGCTGTTTTTT.

The chain recombines TRBV29-1 with TRBJ2-6; no clear D. This CDR3 has 13 residues. Trimming stripped 4 bases from V and 0 bases from J, with 4 bases between. Germline values: CDR1 SQVTM, CDR2 ANQGSEA. CDR3 in DNA: TGCAGCGTTGTCCCCTCTGGGGCCAACGTCCTGACTTTC. It is translated as CSVVPSGANVLTF.

This chain uses TRBV20-1 with TRBJ2-2; TRBD2 agrees at 8 bases. CDR1 is DFQATT, CDR2 SNEGSKA, per germline (reference sequence). The CDR3 has 14 amino acids. The trim removed 6 bases at V and 0 bases at J, leaving 3 bases unmatched. The CDR3: CSAPLAANTGELFF. CDR3 nucleotide sequence: TGCAGTGCGCCACTAGCGGCGAACACCGGGGAGCTGTTTTTT.

This clonotype was counted only a few times. The rearrangement joins TRBV5-1 to TRBJ2-5; 10 bases match TRBD2. Looked up from germline, CDR1 is SGHRS and CDR2 is YFSETQ. Trimming removed 5 bases from V and 5 bases from J; junction bases left unmatched: 6. This CDR3 spans 14 amino acids. The CDR3 DNA sequence: TGCGCCAGCAGACAGCGGGGGGGCCGTGAGACCCAGTACTTC. The encoded protein is CASRQRGGRETQYF.

The V call is TRBV7-9, the J call TRBJ1-2; D perhaps matches TRBD1 (5 bases). V gave up 2 bases and J gave up 6 bases, with 16 bases separating them. This CDR3 contains 15 residues. Germline CDR1 SEHNR, CDR2 FQNEAQ (reference sequence). The CDR3 sequence is CASSLNGGQGHGYTF. DNA of the CDR3: TGTGCCAGCAGCTTAAATGGAGGGCAGGGCCATGGCTACACCTTC.

V is TRBV4-3 and J is TRBJ2-5; a possible D gene is TRBD1 (5 bases). CDR3 length equals 14 residues. CDR1 and CDR2 from the germline V gene are LGHNA and YSLEER. Trimming removed 4 bases from V and 4 bases from J, with 13 bases in between. Here the CDR3 reads CASSPQGSRETQYF. CDR3 coding DNA: TGCGCCAGCAGCCCGCAGGGATCTCGAGAGACCCAGTACTTC.

The chain combines TRBV28 with TRBJ2-7; 8 nucleotides align to TRBD2. Trimming removed 10 bases from V and 4 bases from J; junction bases left unmatched: 12. The CDR3 totals 14 residues. CDR1 and CDR2 from the germline V gene are MDHEN and SYDVKM. CDR3 nucleotide sequence: TGTGCCACGCTCCCCCCGGGGGGGGGTTACGAGCAGTACTTC. Translation: CATLPPGGGYEQYF.

This clonotype was counted only a few times. This chain joins TRBV20-1 and TRBJ2-1, with 7 bases lining up with TRBD1. This CDR3 region has 14 residues. V lost 5 bases, J lost 4 bases, and 8 bases stayed unmatched. CDR1 and CDR2 (germline): DFQATT, SNEGSKA (reference sequence). CDR3 bases: TGCAGTGCTCCCAGGACAGGTTCTTACAATGAGCAGTTCTTC. This codes for CSAPRTGSYNEQFF.

This clonotype was counted only a few times. V and J are TRBV7-2 and TRBJ2-3; possible D gene TRBD2, 5 bases. The CDR3 has 16 amino acids. V lost 6 bases and J 2 bases, leaving 18 bases between the germline ends. Per germline, CDR1 SGHTA and CDR2 FQGNSA. CDR3 sequence reads: CASSFRSGLDTDTQYF. In DNA form, the CDR3 reads TGTGCCAGCAGTTTTAGGAGCGGCCTGGACACAGATACGCAGTATTTT.

This clonotype was seen only a few times. V and J are TRBV6-1 and TRBJ1-1; unclear D gene. CDR1 and CDR2 (germline): MNHNS, SASEGT. CDR3 length: 13 residues. V shed 6 bases and J shed 0 bases, with 8 bases lying between them. The CDR3, as DNA: TGTGCCAGCAGCGGACCGCTGAACACTGAAGCTTTCTTT. Translation: CASSGPLNTEAFF.

The sample holds a few counts of this clonotype. V gene TRBV29-1 combines with J gene TRBJ2-7; D is undetermined. The germline V gene has CDR1 SQVTM and CDR2 ANQGSEA. Deletions cut 8 bases from V and 3 bases from J, with 8 bases between. The length of the CDR3 is 10 residues. The CDR3 nucleotides are TGCAGCATTCCTGGCTACGAGCAGTACTTC. Residues: CSIPGYEQYF.

The chain couples TRBV25-1 to TRBJ2-1, with 8 nucleotides matching TRBD1. V was clipped by 3 bases and J by 5 bases; unmatched bases: 3. The CDR3 runs to 14 residues. CDR1 MGHDK and CDR2 SYGVNS come from the germline V gene. CDR3 nucleotides: TGTGCCAGCAGTGACTGGACAGGGAACAATGAGCAGTTCTTC. Translating gives CASSDWTGNNEQFF.

This clonotype was detected a few times. V and J are TRBV7-9 and TRBJ2-7, with TRBD1 identical over 7 bases. This CDR3 region has 16 residues. Germline V gene data show CDR1 as SEHNR and CDR2 as FQNEAQ (reference sequence). The junction had 14 bases not matched to a gene; V was cut back by 6 bases and J by 3 bases. The CDR3 sequence: CASSSFTGTVYYEQYF. In DNA form, the CDR3 reads TGTGCCAGCAGTTCTTTCACCGGGACAGTCTACTACGAGCAGTACTTC.

The table lists this clonotype with a few counts. The chain carries TRBV6-1 and TRBJ1-1, with D possibly TRBD1 on 5 matching bases. Looked up from germline, CDR1 is MNHNS and CDR2 is SASEGT. The CDR3 sequence is 16 residues long. With 6 bases removed from V and 4 bases from J, the gap between germline ends came to 21 bases. CDR3 amino acids: CASRRRPDSEVTEAFF. The DNA of the CDR3 is TGTGCCAGCAGGCGCCGACCTGACAGCGAAGTCACTGAAGCTTTCTTT.

This clonotype was observed a handful of times. The chain recombines TRBV20-1 with TRBJ2-3; the D gene could be TRBD1 or TRBD2 (5 bases each). CDR1 and CDR2 (germline): DFQATT, SNEGSKA (reference sequence). The V end lost 3 bases, the J end lost 7 bases, and 23 bases lay between the germline ends. The CDR3 has 16 residues. The CDR3 bases are TGCAGTGCTAGTCCTCCGGGACCCAGTGATCAGTATACGCAGTATTTT. It translates to CSASPPGPSDQYTQYF.

The table lists this clonotype with a few counts. The chain is built from TRBV7-2 and TRBJ1-5; TRBD1 aligns across 7 bases. The CDR3 sequence is 15 residues long. Germline CDR1 and CDR2: SGHTA and FQGNSA. The J segment lost 5 bases and the V segment lost 5 bases, leaving 9 bases of the junction unmatched. The CDR3 loop reads CASSLWDSSHQPQHF. CDR3 DNA: TGTGCCAGCAGCCTCTGGGACAGCTCTCATCAGCCCCAGCATTTT.

The chain links TRBV5-1 to TRBJ2-7; TRBD2 agrees at 9 bases. Germline trimming cut 4 bases from V and 6 bases from J; bases unmatched to any gene: 11. Germline-derived CDR1 and CDR2 are SGHRS and YFSETQ. The CDR3 consists of 15 residues. The CDR3 coding sequence is TGCGCCAGCAGCATCCGGACTAGCGAGATCGGCGAGCAGTACTTC. It translates to CASSIRTSEIGEQYF.

This clonotype was counted ten times or more. The V call is TRBV7-9, the J call TRBJ2-1; no reliable D call. V dropped 3 bases and J dropped 6 bases, with 9 bases sitting between them. Germline V CDR1 and CDR2: SEHNR, FQNEAQ (reference sequence). The CDR3 sequence is 13 residues long. CDR3: CASSLEVFNEQFF. In DNA, the CDR3 is TGTGCCAGCAGCTTGGAAGTCTTCAATGAGCAGTTCTTC. Filled out from reference TRBV7-9 and TRBJ2-1, the complete variable domain reads DTGVSQNPRHKITKRGQNVTFRCDPISEHNRLYWYRQTLGQGPEFLTYFQNEAQLEKSRLLSDRFSAERPKGSFSTLEIQRTEQGDSAMYLCASSLEVFNEQFFGPGTRLTVL.

This clonotype has at least ten counts. This chain links TRBV29-1 with TRBJ1-1, with a possible D match to TRBD1 (6 bases). Germline loops: CDR1 SQVTM, CDR2 ANQGSEA. This CDR3 comprises 15 residues. V lost 3 bases, J lost 6 bases, and 20 bases lay in between. CDR3 DNA sequence: TGCAGCGTTGACGGTGGAGAGGGTAAGGGGGCTGAAGCTTTCTTT. It translates to CSVDGGEGKGAEAFF.